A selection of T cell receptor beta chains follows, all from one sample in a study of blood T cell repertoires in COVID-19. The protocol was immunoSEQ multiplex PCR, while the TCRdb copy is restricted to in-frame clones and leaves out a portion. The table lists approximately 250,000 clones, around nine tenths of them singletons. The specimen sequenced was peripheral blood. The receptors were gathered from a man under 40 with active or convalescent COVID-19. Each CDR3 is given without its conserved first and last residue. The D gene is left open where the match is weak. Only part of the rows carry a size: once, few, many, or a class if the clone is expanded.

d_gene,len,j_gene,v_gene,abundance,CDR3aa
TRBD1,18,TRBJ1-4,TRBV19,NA,ASSIQDRPDMIATNEKLF
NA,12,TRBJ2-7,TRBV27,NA,ASSPLLAEYEQY
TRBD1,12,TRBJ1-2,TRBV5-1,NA,ARNRTGRGHGYT
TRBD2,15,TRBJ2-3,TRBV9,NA,ASSLLGTSGSTDTQY
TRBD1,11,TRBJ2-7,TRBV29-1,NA,SVGGTVTYEQY
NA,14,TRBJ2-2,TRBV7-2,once,ASSPRKGELTGELF
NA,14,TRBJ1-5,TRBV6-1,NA,ASSEDLGGSNQPQH
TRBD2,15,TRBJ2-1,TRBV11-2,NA,ASSSGAEAGDDNEQF
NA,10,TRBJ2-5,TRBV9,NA,ASSTNEETQY
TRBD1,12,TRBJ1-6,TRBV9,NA,ASSVETDRAPLH
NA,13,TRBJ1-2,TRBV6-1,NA,ASSENPGGGYGYT
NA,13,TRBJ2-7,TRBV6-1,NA,ASSGKGKLGYEQY
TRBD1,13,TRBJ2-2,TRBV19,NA,ASEDREEDTGELF
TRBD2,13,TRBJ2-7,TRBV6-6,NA,ASSYPRGGAGAQY
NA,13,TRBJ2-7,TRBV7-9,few,ASSLPGINSYEQY
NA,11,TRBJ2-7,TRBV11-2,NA,ASSLAGSYEQY
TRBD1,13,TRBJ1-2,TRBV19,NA,ASSIEGGTVYGYT
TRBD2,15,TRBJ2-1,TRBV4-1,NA,ASSQEGASGGYNEQF
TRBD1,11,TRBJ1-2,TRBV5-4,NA,ASRDGQGYGYT
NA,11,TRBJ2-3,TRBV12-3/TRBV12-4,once,ASSLEGPDTQY
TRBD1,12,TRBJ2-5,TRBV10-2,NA,ASSRGTGGFEDH
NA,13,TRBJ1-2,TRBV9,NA,ASSAGGTADYGYT
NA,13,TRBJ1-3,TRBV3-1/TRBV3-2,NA,ASSQVTVSGNTIY
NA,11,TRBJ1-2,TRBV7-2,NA,ASSPNRDRGYT
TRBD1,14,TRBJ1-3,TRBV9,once,ASSSLQEGQGNTIY
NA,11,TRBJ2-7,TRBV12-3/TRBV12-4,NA,ASSFPGSYEQY
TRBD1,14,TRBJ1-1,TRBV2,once,ASSEGTGGRGTEAF
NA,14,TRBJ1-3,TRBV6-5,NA,ASSYEPGVSGNTIY
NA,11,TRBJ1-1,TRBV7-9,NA,ASSLEFLGMAF
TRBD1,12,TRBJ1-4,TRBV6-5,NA,ASSYGTGSEKLF
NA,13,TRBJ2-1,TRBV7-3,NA,ASSLQGIGGGEQF
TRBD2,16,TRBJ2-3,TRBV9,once,ASSVVVNAGGVTDTQY
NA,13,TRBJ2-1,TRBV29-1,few,SVPRDGSSYNEQF
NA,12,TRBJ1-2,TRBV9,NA,ASSVGRPNYGYT
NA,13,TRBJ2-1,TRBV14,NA,ASSQVLGGTNEQF
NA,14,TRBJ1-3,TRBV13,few,ASKLRAGLSGNTIY
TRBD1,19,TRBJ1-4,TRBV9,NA,ASSPGGWGGDRGRESEKLF
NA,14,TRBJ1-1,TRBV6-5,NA,ASSYSSFGGNTEAF
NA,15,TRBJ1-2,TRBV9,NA,ASRGILGESKGYGYT
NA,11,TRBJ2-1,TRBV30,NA,AWSGGSGNEQF
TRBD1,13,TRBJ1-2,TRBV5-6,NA,ASSAKGQGRFGYT
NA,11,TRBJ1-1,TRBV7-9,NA,ASSLQENTEAF
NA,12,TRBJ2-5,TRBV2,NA,ASSGLQIQETQY
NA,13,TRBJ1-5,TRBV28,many,ASTYTYGGNQPQH
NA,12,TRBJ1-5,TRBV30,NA,AWSVAGGNQPQH
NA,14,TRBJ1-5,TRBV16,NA,ASSQHFTVANQPQH
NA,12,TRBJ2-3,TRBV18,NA,ASSPWTDTDTQY
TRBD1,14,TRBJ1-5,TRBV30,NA,AWSAEAGQVNQPQH
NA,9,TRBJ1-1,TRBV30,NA,AWSVYSGAF
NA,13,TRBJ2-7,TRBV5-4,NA,ASNYRGGGIGEQY
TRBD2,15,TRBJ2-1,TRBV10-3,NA,AISEAGLAGGGDEQF
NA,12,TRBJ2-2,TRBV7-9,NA,ASRSGRGSGELF
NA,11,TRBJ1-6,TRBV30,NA,AWSVGDNSPLH
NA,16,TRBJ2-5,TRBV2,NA,ASSEEEPRTWGQETQY
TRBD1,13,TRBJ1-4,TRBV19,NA,ATRTGDGTNEKLF